Following are 20 T cell receptor beta chains from one sample sequenced in a study of beta chain features in type 1 diabetes. General study results and limits: When Type 1 diabetes patients were examined, their TCRB CDR3s proved moderately but significantly shorter in all four CD4+ subsets.

What was sequenced were expressed TCRB transcripts, since all of the isolated RNA had been reverse transcribed. Libraries were prepared by immunoSEQ multiplex PCR; TCRdb keeps only in-frame clonotypes and omits some of them. The sample has approximately 170,000 clones; around 8% are singletons. These TCRs are of unknown antigen specificity. Source material: central memory CD4+ T cells from blood. These receptors all come from a middle-aged woman with type 1 diabetes.

The chain couples TRBV30 to TRBJ1-4; the match to TRBD1 covers 9 bases. The CDR3 runs 16 residues. Germline V CDR1 and CDR2: GTSNPN, SVGIG (reference sequence). Trimming cost V 2 bases and J 7 bases; bases outside gene matches: 11. CDR3 in amino acids: CAWSPSRGDRVEKLFF. The CDR3 nucleotides are TGTGCCTGGAGTCCTTCCAGGGGGGACAGGGTTGAAAAACTGTTTTTT.

The V gene is TRBV28, the J gene TRBJ1-3; tentative D call: TRBD1 (6 bases). The CDR3 loop spans 12 amino acids. Germline lookup yields CDR1 MDHEN and CDR2 SYDVKM. Deletions cut 6 bases from V and 9 bases from J, with 12 bases between. The CDR3 loop reads CASSADRPTIYF. The CDR3 DNA sequence: TGTGCCAGCAGCGCCGACAGGCCCACCATATATTTT.

In nucleotides, the CDR3 is TGTGCCAGCAGCCAAGGGACAGGGGGCGGGATAGGGAACACTGAAGCTTTCTTT. The encoded protein is CASSQGTGGGIGNTEAFF. The genes are TRBV4-2 and TRBJ1-1, with 11 bases aligning to TRBD1. The CDR3 covers 18 residues. Per germline, CDR1 LGHNA and CDR2 YNFKEQ. J gave up 1 base and V 1 base, and 8 bases lay outside the gene matches.

This clone has only a few counts. This chain connects TRBV4-3 to TRBJ1-4; TRBD1 might be the D (5 bases). The V end was cut by 0 bases, the J end by 7 bases, with 9 bases between. Looked up from germline, CDR1 is LGHNA and CDR2 is YSLEER. CDR3 size: 14 residues. CDR3 nucleotides: TGCGCCAGCAGCCAAGACAGGGCGGCTGAAAAACTGTTTTTT. This sequence encodes CASSQDRAAEKLFF.

This clone came up a few times. J is TRBJ2-1 and V is TRBV27; possibly TRBD2 for D (5 bases). In germline, CDR1 is MNHEY, CDR2 SMNVEV (reference sequence). V was shortened by 5 bases and J by 7 bases, with 12 bases between the two germline ends. The CDR3 has 13 residues. The CDR3 DNA follows: TGTGCCAGCAGTGCAGCGCCGGGGAATGAGCAGTTCTTC. Its translation is CASSAAPGNEQFF.

This clone was counted at least ten times. V usage is TRBV2 and J usage is TRBJ2-1, with D uncertain. This CDR3 contains 11 residues. V was clipped by 7 bases and J by 3 bases, with 4 bases between them. Germline V gene lookup returns CDR1 SNHLY and CDR2 FYNNEI. In DNA form, the CDR3 reads TGTGCCAGCACAGACTACAATGAGCAGTTCTTC. The encoded protein is CASTDYNEQFF.

This clone was seen only a few times. V gene TRBV11-3 combines with J gene TRBJ2-1; D remains unclear. Germline CDR1 reads SGHNT; CDR2 reads YENEEA. The CDR3 loop spans 11 amino acids. Trimming pared 5 bases from V and 7 bases from J, leaving 6 bases between. The CDR3 nucleotides read TGTGCCAGCAGCGCCCGGAATGAGCAGTTCTTC. The encoded protein is CASSARNEQFF. Combining the CDR3 with reference TRBV11-3 and TRBJ2-1 gives the whole variable domain EAGVVQSPRYKIIEKKQPVAFWCNPISGHNTLYWYLQNLGQGPELLIRYENEEAVDDSQLPKDRFSAERLKGVDSTLKIQPAELGDSAVYLCASSARNEQFFGPGTRLTVL.

The chain carries TRBV7-2 and TRBJ2-7; possibly TRBD1 for D (6 bases). This CDR3 spans 15 amino acids. V lost 2 bases and J 2 bases, leaving 13 bases between the germline ends. The germline CDR1 and CDR2 sequences are SGHTA and FQGNSA. The CDR3 DNA follows: TGTGCCAGCAGCTTATCAGGGGACGTTACCTACGAGCAGTACTTC. Amino acids: CASSLSGDVTYEQYF.

This clone has a handful of counts. The chain combines TRBV9 with TRBJ1-5; 9 nucleotides match TRBD1. Germline V gene data show CDR1 as SGDLS and CDR2 as YYNGEE. The V segment lost 4 bases and the J segment 5 bases; nucleotides outside the gene matches: 4. CDR3 length: 14 residues. DNA of the CDR3: TGTGCCAGCAGCAAGACAGGGGGGCATCAGCCCCAGCATTTT. Its translation: CASSKTGGHQPQHF.

This clone was detected a few times. This chain joins TRBV5-1 and TRBJ1-1; no definite D call. The CDR3 is made up of 14 amino acids. V was shortened by 4 bases and J by 1 base, with 11 bases between the two germline ends. Germline V gene data show CDR1 as SGHRS and CDR2 as YFSETQ. In DNA, the CDR3 is TGCGCCAGCAGCGCTACTCTAGAGAACACTGAAGCTTTCTTT. Translated, it gives CASSATLENTEAFF.

Many counts were recorded for this clone. The chain couples TRBV11-3 to TRBJ2-2; tentative D call: TRBD2 (5 bases). Trimming cost V 2 bases and J 6 bases, with 7 bases left between them. Germline assignment: CDR1 SGHNT and CDR2 YENEEA. The length of the CDR3 is 13 residues. This chain's CDR3 is CASSLRDPGELFF. CDR3 bases: TGTGCCAGCAGCTTACGGGATCCCGGGGAGCTGTTTTTT.

This clone was counted between two and nine times. The V call is TRBV5-1, the J call TRBJ1-3; the D is unclear. Germline loops: CDR1 SGHRS, CDR2 YFSETQ. This CDR3 spans 17 amino acids. V was clipped by 0 bases and J by 4 bases, with 17 bases between them. The CDR3 loop is CASSLVPPTGSGNTIYF. The DNA for the CDR3 is TGCGCCAGCAGCTTGGTACCTCCCACGGGTTCAGGAAACACCATATATTTT.

This clone was picked up a small number of times. The chain links TRBV28 to TRBJ1-4; the D is unclear. CDR3 length: 14 amino acids. V was shortened by 2 bases and J by 5 bases, with 9 bases between the two germline ends. Germline V CDR1 and CDR2: MDHEN, SYDVKM. CDR3 sequence (DNA): TGTGCCAGCAGTTTAGGAGTTGGGAATGAAAAACTGTTTTTT. As protein: CASSLGVGNEKLFF.

V and J are TRBV2 and TRBJ1-1, with 8 bases fitting TRBD1. The germline V gene has CDR1 SNHLY and CDR2 FYNNEI. Losses at the gene ends were 5 bases for V and 5 bases for J; bases not matched to a gene: 4. The CDR3 contains 13 residues. The CDR3 protein is CASSRTGKTEAFF. CDR3 coding DNA: TGTGCCAGCAGTCGGACAGGGAAGACTGAAGCTTTCTTT.

The gene calls are TRBV28 and TRBJ2-2, with a possible D match to TRBD1 (5 bases). Germline V gene sequence: CDR1 MDHEN, CDR2 SYDVKM. The CDR3 has 15 residues. Trimming stripped 3 bases from V and 2 bases from J, with 10 bases between. The CDR3 protein is CASSFKGKNTGELFF. CDR3 nucleotides: TGTGCCAGCAGTTTTAAGGGGAAAAACACCGGGGAGCTGTTTTTT.

The rearrangement joins TRBV5-1 to TRBJ2-2; 7 positions match TRBD2. The CDR3 is 16 residues long. V dropped 2 bases and J dropped 0; count of bases not matched to a gene: 4. Germline CDR1 and CDR2: SGHRS and YFSETQ. The CDR3 DNA reads TGCGCCAGCAGCTTAGGGAGCGGGACGAACACCGGGGAGCTGTTTTTT. Protein: CASSLGSGTNTGELFF.

J is TRBJ2-1 and V is TRBV5-1, with TRBD1 as a possible D gene (6 bases). V shed 3 bases and J shed 2 bases, with 12 bases lying between them. The CDR3 loop spans 15 amino acids. The V gene's germline CDR1 is SGHRS and CDR2 YFSETQ. The CDR3 reads CASSSQGYPYNEQFF. CDR3 coding DNA: TGCGCCAGCAGCTCACAGGGTTATCCCTACAATGAGCAGTTCTTC.

This chain connects TRBV4-1 to TRBJ2-5; weak D call: TRBD1 (5 bases). The CDR3 is made up of 13 amino acids. Germline-derived CDR1 and CDR2 are MGHRA and YSYEKL. V gave up 2 bases and J gave up 4 bases, with 8 bases separating them. CDR3 protein: CASSQQGTETQYF. Written as DNA, the CDR3 is TGCGCCAGCAGCCAACAGGGAACAGAGACCCAGTACTTC.

Only a few counts were recorded for this clone. This rearrangement joins TRBV6-5 to TRBJ1-1, with unresolved D. Trimming left V 5 bases short and J 3 bases short, with 10 bases between. This CDR3 spans 13 amino acids. Germline V gene sequence: CDR1 MNHEY, CDR2 SVGAGI. The chain's CDR3 is CASSAEAYTEAFF. CDR3 DNA: TGTGCCAGCAGTGCGGAAGCTTACACTGAAGCTTTCTTT.

The chain recombines TRBV27 with TRBJ1-2, with 7 bases identical to TRBD1. The ends lost 7 bases at V and 5 bases at J; junction bases unmatched: 7. Germline V gene sequence: CDR1 MNHEY, CDR2 SMNVEV (reference sequence). The CDR3 length is 13 residues. CDR3 DNA sequence: TGTGCCAGCACCACGAACAGGGGATATGGCTACACCTTC. Amino acids: CASTTNRGYGYTF.